These 10 T cell receptor beta chains came from one sample sequenced in a study of T-cell memory formation after mild COVID-19. TCRdb re-derived calls from the 5' RACE reads in MiXCR, one entry per CDR3 protein. The sample carries around 200,000 distinct CDR3 sequences, around 21% recorded once. Sequencing used PBMCs or a T cell subset sorted from them (not recorded which). These receptor sequences come from an adult woman who had mild COVID-19 (a few samples of this study predate the infection). Cell type and time point are not known.

This clonotype was recorded many times. The chain links TRBV7-9 to TRBJ2-1; D assignment may be TRBD1 or TRBD2 (5 bases each). The V gene lost 3 bases and the J gene lost 3 bases, with 15 bases spanning the gap. Germline loops: CDR1 SEHNR, CDR2 FQNEAQ (reference sequence). The CDR3 has 16 amino acids. CDR3 loop: CASSFRAGTGYNEQFF. The DNA of the CDR3 is TGTGCCAGCAGCTTCAGGGCCGGGACGGGCTACAATGAGCAGTTCTTC.

This clonotype was seen a few times. This chain links TRBV15 with TRBJ2-1, with D perhaps being TRBD1 or TRBD2 (5 bases each). This CDR3 has 16 amino acids. Germline CDR1 and CDR2: LNHNV and YYDKDF (reference sequence). Trimming cost V 0 bases and J 1 base, with 10 bases left between them. CDR3 nucleotides: TGTGCCACCAGCAGAGAATCGGGGCCGTCCTACAATGAGCAGTTCTTC. Its protein is CATSRESGPSYNEQFF.

In its sample, this clonotype was seen a few times. V is TRBV24-1 and J is TRBJ2-5; unclear D gene. The V gene lost 3 bases and the J gene lost 5 bases, with 9 bases spanning the gap. The CDR3 is 13 amino acids. Per germline, CDR1 KGHDR and CDR2 SFDVKD. Here the CDR3 reads CATSDTATETQYF. The DNA of the CDR3 is TGTGCCACCAGTGATACAGCGACGGAGACCCAGTACTTC.

This clonotype has a handful of counts. This chain uses TRBV24-1 with TRBJ2-1; unclear D gene. CDR1 KGHDR and CDR2 SFDVKD come from the germline V gene. Deletions cut 4 bases from V and 6 bases from J, with 9 bases between. The CDR3 has 13 amino acids. The CDR3 reads CATSEGSRNEQFF. CDR3 DNA: TGTGCCACCAGTGAGGGGTCGCGCAATGAGCAGTTCTTC.

The chain has TRBV29-1 and TRBJ1-1; 9 nucleotides agree with TRBD1. The CDR3 runs 11 residues. Per the germline V gene, CDR1 is SQVTM and CDR2 is ANQGSEA. Trimming removed 6 bases from V and 5 bases from J; junction bases left unmatched: 1. CDR3 loop: CSVGTGTEAFF. The CDR3 DNA sequence: TGCAGCGTCGGGACAGGGACTGAAGCTTTCTTT.

The CDR3 DNA reads TGTGCCAGCAGCTTAGACCTTAGCACTGAAGCTTTCTTT. Protein product: CASSLDLSTEAFF. This chain joins TRBV7-9 and TRBJ1-1; D ambiguous. Trimming took off 1 base at V and 4 bases at J, with 7 bases between the two ends. Germline CDR1 and CDR2: SEHNR and FQNEAQ (reference sequence). The CDR3 is made up of 13 amino acids.

This clonotype was found a few times. The V and J genes are TRBV6-5 and TRBJ2-4, with 13 positions matching TRBD2. The germline V gene has CDR1 MNHEY and CDR2 SVGAGI. This CDR3 region has 15 residues. The V segment lost 6 bases and the J segment 8 bases; nucleotides outside the gene matches: 7. The CDR3 here is CASSRTSGRADIQYF. CDR3 nucleotide sequence: TGTGCCAGCAGCCGGACTAGCGGGAGAGCGGACATTCAGTACTTC.

This clonotype turned up a few times. The J gene is TRBJ2-2, the V gene TRBV5-5, with 12 nucleotides matching TRBD2. This CDR3 has 18 residues. CDR1 is SGHKS and CDR2 is YYEKEE in the germline V gene (reference sequence). With 2 bases clipped from V and 0 bases from J, the junction kept 5 bases outside the gene matches. Written as DNA, the CDR3 is TGTGCCAGCAGCTTAGGCCTAGCGGGGGGGACGAACACCGGGGAGCTGTTTTTT. It yields the protein CASSLGLAGGTNTGELFF.

This clonotype was found a few times. V gene TRBV7-9 combines with J gene TRBJ2-1; D may be TRBD2 (5 bases). Trimming cost V 6 bases and J 8 bases, with 14 bases left between them. Germline V CDR1 and CDR2: SEHNR, FQNEAQ (reference sequence). The CDR3 loop spans 13 amino acids. The CDR3 loop reads CASSSGTRDEQFF. The CDR3 bases are TGTGCCAGCAGTTCGGGAACGAGGGATGAGCAGTTCTTC.

This clonotype has just a few counts. The chain employs TRBV6-5 and TRBJ1-5; D might be TRBD1 (6 bases). Looked up from germline, CDR1 is MNHEY and CDR2 is SVGAGI. The length of the CDR3 is 14 residues. Trimming took off 0 bases at V and 4 bases at J, with 7 bases between the two ends. The CDR3 DNA follows: TGTGCCAGCAGTTACTCAGGGGGAAATCAGCCCCAGCATTTT. Residues: CASSYSGGNQPQHF.